What follows is one TCR beta chain and its context. Without the conserved terminal phenylalanine or tryptophan, this CDR3 likely stems from a read error. This entry belongs to a study of tumor-infiltrating lymphocytes in primary liver carcinoma. Study at large: Aged between 30 and 69 years, the patients were men and women.

The source material, about 20-30 mg of unsorted bulk tissue, was used to co-extract RNA and DNA. The germline V gene has CDR1 SQVTM and CDR2 ANQGSEA. This CDR3 has 14 amino acids. A primer in the constant region served to generate TCR beta cDNA from approximately 500 ng of total RNA. Three rounds of nested multiplex PCR with slightly modified ARM-PCR produced TCR beta libraries. Use of TRBV1-TRBV30 forward primers with a C-beta reverse primer characterized the first two PCR rounds, which lasted around 9 cycles each. MiXCR, applied by TCRdb to the multiplex PCR reads, yields one record per CDR3 protein. The sample includes fewer than 90,000 distinct CDR3 sequences, more than 65% seen only once; the top ten take roughly a fifth.

Sequencing was carried out using liver tumor tissue from sampling region 1. Documented subset: tumor region T1, superior pole. The V and J genes are TRBV29-1 and TRBJ2-2, with D possibly matching TRBD1 (7 bases). This TCR was recovered from a man aged 35-49 years with primary liver carcinoma and hepatitis B virus infection. The CDR3 bases are TGCAGCGCCGAGGCTCAGGGGGGTGCCGGGGACCTGTTTTAT. It translates to CSAEAQGGAGDLFY.